This section outlines one TCR beta chain sequence together with its context. Its antigen is not yet known. Base qualities were left out, and no much larger clone turns up one base away. The sample belongs to a study of post-analysis software for immune sequencing data (dated by TCRdb to 2015 to 2017). In the study overall: Recorded disease courses included relapsing-remitting, secondary progressive and progressive-relapsing multiple sclerosis, with some patients lacking subtype annotation. The patient repertoires were compared against fewer than twelve previously published healthy control repertoires obtained from donors aged about 6 to 25 years. A subset of samples was prepared in parallel using single-end sample barcoding, then pooled and co-amplified after Illumina adapter ligation.

There are 15 amino acids in the CDR3, from cysteine to phenylalanine inclusive. Only the CDR3 portion is preserved as DNA: 45 bases, with reading frame beginning at the first base. At the junction V is shortened by 6 bases and J by 4 bases; bases outside the gene matches: 9. Library preparation used PCR. The run used an Illumina HiSeq 2500. To reduce PCR and sequencing biases, unique molecular identifiers were built into the TCR beta cDNA libraries. Per 1 to 10 million input T cells, roughly 0.5 million cDNA molecules were obtained, such that each molecule approximated one T cell. The patient libraries were prepared and sequenced using the same protocol as the earlier healthy control dataset. Within a given batch, samples were prepared together, multiplexed and sequenced on the same HiSeq lane. The published analysis was carried out like this. Raw barcoded reads were processed with MIGEC, and single-read molecular identifier groups were discarded before consensus assembly and CDR3 extraction. VDJtools was used for post-analysis of the clonotype tables, and diversity was normalized by down-sampling every dataset to the size of the smallest sample. Repertoire overlap clustering matched CDR3 amino acid but not nucleotide sequences to correct batch-related cross-sample contamination. The public sequencing data were trimmed at Q25 with fastp and processed into clonotypes with MiXCR by TCRdb, which kept only in-frame beta chains. Here each entry gathers all rows of one CDR3 protein and keeps the most common genes and DNA. The V and J calls, along with clone size, are taken from TCRdb and not from the paper's own processing. Across this sample there are some 500,000 distinct CDR3 sequences, with around 40% seen only once. The ten largest clones add up to over 10% of the sample.

To demonstrate the VDJtools post-analysis software, TCR beta repertoires were profiled from the peripheral blood of roughly 14 young patients with multiple sclerosis. The multiple sclerosis patients were children and adolescents between about 6 and 16 years of age. Paper-wide results and their limitations: Four or five TRBV segments, including TRBV5-6, TRBV5-1 and TRBV20-1, were significantly more frequent in patients than controls. Direct clustering with F measure revealed strong co-clustering of samples prepared in the same batch, which led to a batch-effect correction. The multiple sclerosis patient group was slightly younger than the control group. Normalized Chao1 diversity was significantly lower in multiple sclerosis patients than controls, suggesting substantial peripheral T-cell clonal expansion.

The chain is encoded by TRBV12-3 or TRBV12-4 joined to TRBJ1-5, with 7 bases matching TRBD1. The TCR sequence derives from a girl aged 5-17 years with multiple sclerosis. The sample comprised blood. The CDR3 sequence is CASSQKGTANQPQHF. The DNA sequence is TGTGCCAGCAGCCAAAAAGGGACAGCTAATCAGCCCCAGCATTTT.